A single sample is the source of the 27 T cell receptor beta chains below, sequenced in a study of CDR3 diversity in severe acne. A single record per CDR3 protein comes from TCRdb applying MiXCR to the PCR reads. Among tens of thousands of distinct CDR3 sequences, 51% were seen once, and the ten largest hold roughly 13%. Material: blood. The receptor source for this set is a male donor in good health, without acne.

About this clonotype itself: Being one base from a much bigger clone, this may be a read error. V usage is TRBV12-3 or TRBV12-4 and J usage is TRBJ2-2; 7 bases agree with TRBD2. This CDR3 comprises 15 residues. CDR3 in amino acids: CASRVATLGGGELSF. CDR3 bases: TGTGCCAGCAGAGTAGCCACTCTGGGGGGAGGGGAGCTGTCTTTT.

With respect to this clonotype: A read error may account for a junction end that differs from germline. The CDR3 sequence: CASKHTGAGANALTF. The CDR3, as DNA: TGTGCCAGCAAACATACAGGGGCTGGGGCCAACGCCCTGACTTTC. The chain carries TRBV6-1 and TRBJ2-6, with TRBD1 matching over 7 bases. This CDR3 has 15 residues. Germline CDR1 MNHNS, CDR2 SASEGT.

The chain links TRBV28 to TRBJ2-5; 7 positions agree with TRBD2. The germline V gene encodes CDR1 MDHEN and CDR2 SYDVKM. This CDR3 is built from 13 residues. Trimming removed 8 bases from V and 4 bases from J; junction bases left unmatched: 7. The CDR3 is CASQGGLGETQYF. As DNA, the CDR3 is TGTGCCAGCCAGGGAGGGTTAGGAGAGACCCAGTACTTC.

As to this clonotype: The germline gene is not matched at one end of the junction; a read error may be the cause. The rearrangement uses TRBV2 and TRBJ1-1; TRBD1 aligns across 10 bases. The germline CDR1 and CDR2 sequences are SNHLY and FYNNEI. The CDR3 consists of 13 residues. CDR3 DNA sequence: TGTGCCAGCATCTTGGACAGGGGGGATGAAGCTTCCTTC. Its translation: CASILDRGDEASF. Together with reference TRBV2 and TRBJ1-1, the CDR3 gives the full variable domain: EPEVTQTPSHQVTQMGQEVILRCVPISNHLYFYWYRQILGQKVEFLVSFYNNEISEKSEIFDDQFSVERPDGSNFTLKIRSTKLEDSAMYFCASILDRGDEASFGQGTRLTVV.

This clonotype was seen repeatedly, ten times or more. The chain has TRBV7-8 and TRBJ2-1, with D hard to call. The germline V gene has CDR1 SGHVS and CDR2 FQNEAQ. Trimming pared 5 bases from V and 6 bases from J, leaving 17 bases between. This CDR3 comprises 15 residues. This CDR3 reads CASSPQSSAFNEQFF. The CDR3 DNA is TGTGCCAGCAGCCCCCAAAGCTCGGCGTTCAATGAGCAGTTCTTC.

CDR3 region: CASSLEGGFGTEAFF. The DNA of the CDR3 is TGCGCCAGCAGCTTGGAGGGAGGGTTCGGCACTGAAGCTTTCTTT. The chain recombines TRBV5-1 with TRBJ1-1, with D uncertain. The germline V and J ends were trimmed by 0 bases and 4 bases, with 13 bases remaining between them. Germline assignment: CDR1 SGHRS and CDR2 YFSETQ. This CDR3 has 15 residues.

This rearrangement joins TRBV29-1 to TRBJ2-7, with 10 bases matching TRBD1. With 7 bases clipped from V and 7 bases from J, the junction kept 10 bases outside the gene matches. There are 13 residues in the CDR3. CDR1 and CDR2 from the germline V gene are SQVTM and ANQGSEA. CDR3 loop: CSGGTGVLGEQYF. The CDR3 DNA reads as TGCAGCGGAGGGACAGGGGTGCTTGGGGAGCAGTACTTC.

The chain recombines TRBV7-8 with TRBJ2-7; the D is unclear. This CDR3 is built from 14 residues. Deletions cut 1 base from V and 5 bases from J, with 12 bases between. From germline, CDR1 is SGHVS and CDR2 FQNEAQ. In nucleotides, the CDR3 is TGTGCCAGCAGCTTAGTCAGCCTCCGTCACGAGCAGTACTTC. It is translated as CASSLVSLRHEQYF.

The CDR3 DNA is TGCAGTGCTAGCAGCCGTCCGTCAGAGACCCAGTACTTC. Encoded protein: CSASSRPSETQYF. This rearrangement joins TRBV20-1 to TRBJ2-5; D unclear. The ends were cut back, 3 bases at V and 4 bases at J, with 12 bases in the middle. The V gene's germline CDR1 is DFQATT and CDR2 SNEGSKA (reference sequence). The CDR3 has 13 residues.

Regarding this clonotype: A much bigger clone sits one base away, suggesting this may be a read error. The V and J genes are TRBV5-1 and TRBJ1-5; a possible D gene is TRBD1 (5 bases). The germline CDR1 and CDR2 sequences are SGHRS and YFSETQ. This CDR3 is 14 amino acids long. V was shortened by 1 base and J by 7 bases, with 12 bases between the two germline ends. The CDR3 is CASSLSGFRQPQHF. The CDR3 DNA reads TGCGCCAGCAGCTTGTCAGGGTTCAGGCAGCCCCAGCATTTT.

This clonotype was picked up many times. This chain uses TRBV27 with TRBJ1-6, with a tentative D call TRBD1 (5 bases). The CDR3 totals 16 residues. Deletions cut 2 bases from V and 7 bases from J, with 15 bases between. CDR1 is MNHEY, CDR2 SMNVEV, per germline (reference sequence). The CDR3 here is CASSLGRGRANSPLHF. CDR3 sequence (DNA): TGTGCCAGCAGTTTAGGACGAGGCAGGGCCAATTCACCCCTCCACTTT.

Concerning this clonotype: A much larger clone lies one base from this, so it may be a read error. J is TRBJ1-6 and V is TRBV6-2 or TRBV6-3; D gene unclear. The CDR3 extends over 16 amino acids. CDR1 is MNHEY, CDR2 SVGEGT, per germline. Trimming took off 2 bases at V and 6 bases at J, with 14 bases between the two ends. The chain's CDR3 is CASSYGGEVSNSPLHF. As DNA, the CDR3 is TGTGCCAGCAGTTACGGCGGGGAAGTTAGTAATTCACCCCTCCACTTT.

The rearrangement links TRBV2 to TRBJ2-3; D is possibly TRBD2 (6 bases). From germline, CDR1 is SNHLY and CDR2 FYNNEI. CDR3 size: 13 residues. The V gene lost 6 bases and the J gene lost 3 bases, with 10 bases spanning the gap. The CDR3 DNA sequence: TGTGCCAGCAGGACGACTAGGACAGATACGCAGTATTTT. Translated, it gives CASRTTRTDTQYF.

This chain connects TRBV19 to TRBJ1-5; D is possibly TRBD1 (5 bases). The V end lost 10 bases, the J end lost 1 base, and 14 bases lay between the germline ends. The CDR3 covers 14 residues. The germline gives CDR1 LNHDA, CDR2 SQIVND (reference sequence). CDR3 amino acids: CATLLRGSNQPQHF. The CDR3 region has the DNA TGTGCCACGCTCCTCCGGGGGAGCAATCAGCCCCAGCATTTT.

Of note for this clonotype: The junction does not match germline at one end; this may be a read error. The chain combines TRBV28 with TRBJ2-5; D may be TRBD1 (7 bases). The germline V gene has CDR1 MDHEN and CDR2 SYDVKM. The CDR3 loop spans 13 amino acids. The CDR3 region is CASSTQGTETRYF. CDR3 nucleotides: TGTGCCAGCAGCACACAGGGGACTGAGACCCGGTACTTC.

The chain is built from TRBV19 and TRBJ1-5; D is ambiguous. Trimming pared 6 bases from V and 1 base from J, leaving 16 bases between. Germline CDR1 reads LNHDA; CDR2 reads SQIVND (reference sequence). CDR3 length: 16 amino acids. The CDR3 bases are TGTGCCAGTAGCCCCGGGCGCGTGGAGAGCAATCAGCCCCAGCATTTT. Its protein product is CASSPGRVESNQPQHF.

This clonotype is classed as medium-sized. J is TRBJ1-2 and V is TRBV20-1; weak D call: TRBD1 (5 bases). Trimming pared 6 bases from V and 4 bases from J, leaving 12 bases between. In germline, CDR1 is DFQATT, CDR2 SNEGSKA (reference sequence). The CDR3 totals 12 residues. CDR3 DNA sequence: TGCAGTGCACTACAGGAAACCTATGGCTACACCTTC. It encodes CSALQETYGYTF.

This clonotype was seen a single time. The chain links TRBV5-6 to TRBJ1-5; 11 nucleotides align to TRBD1. This CDR3 comprises 16 residues. The V and J ends lost 2 bases and 8 bases, in that order; junction bases with no gene match: 9. The germline V gene encodes CDR1 SGHDT and CDR2 YYEEEE. The CDR3 here is CASSFGDRGWEEPQHF. CDR3 DNA sequence: TGTGCCAGCAGCTTTGGGGACAGGGGGTGGGAAGAGCCCCAGCATTTT.

To note about this clonotype: It is likely a read error, because the conserved phenylalanine at the end of the CDR3 is missing. The genes are TRBV9 and TRBJ2-1; 7 nucleotides match TRBD1. This CDR3 is built from 15 residues. Germline V gene lookup returns CDR1 SGDLS and CDR2 YYNGEE. After removal of 4 bases from V and 6 bases from J, the junction contained 10 bases not matched to a gene. CDR3 region: CASSTDRDTCNEQFL. The DNA of the CDR3 is TGTGCCAGCAGCACCGACAGGGACACCTGCAATGAGCAGTTCTTA.

The chain joins TRBV7-3 to TRBJ2-5, with 12 bases identical to TRBD2. Trimming cost V 5 bases and J 4 bases; bases outside gene matches: 5. From germline, CDR1 is SGHTA and CDR2 FQGTGA. This CDR3 spans 15 amino acids. CDR3 residues: CASSPRLAGVETQYF. Here the CDR3 DNA reads TGTGCCAGCAGCCCTCGACTAGCGGGAGTAGAGACCCAGTACTTC.

The genes are TRBV24-1 and TRBJ1-6; D not certain. CDR1 is KGHDR and CDR2 is SFDVKD in the germline V gene. The CDR3 loop spans 15 amino acids. The germline V and J ends were trimmed by 5 bases and 4 bases, with 11 bases remaining between them. In nucleotides, the CDR3 is TGTGCCACCAGTGGGATGTTCGAGTATAATTCACCCCTCCACTTT. Translating it yields CATSGMFEYNSPLHF.

The J gene is TRBJ2-7, the V gene TRBV6-1, with D perhaps matching TRBD2 (6 bases). The germline V and J ends were trimmed by 7 bases and 4 bases, with 17 bases remaining between them. CDR1 is MNHNS and CDR2 is SASEGT in the germline V gene. The CDR3 loop spans 14 amino acids. CDR3 in amino acids: CASKSPGERYEQYF. CDR3 DNA sequence: TGTGCCAGCAAATCTCCGGGGGAGCGATACGAGCAGTACTTC.

CDR3 loop: CAIRAGTTDTQFF. CDR3 nucleotide sequence: TGTGCCATCAGAGCCGGGACTACAGATACGCAGTTCTTC. The V call is TRBV10-3, the J call TRBJ2-1; the match to TRBD2 covers 7 bases. Trimming took 6 bases from V and 12 from J; bases not matched to a gene: 11. Looked up from germline, CDR1 is ENHRY and CDR2 is SYGVKD. The CDR3 has 13 amino acids.

This clonotype was seen many times. V and J are TRBV9 and TRBJ2-6; D unclear. CDR1 and CDR2 (germline): SGDLS, YYNGEE. The CDR3 is made up of 15 amino acids. V was cut by 2 bases and J by 0 bases, with 6 bases left in between. The CDR3 region is CASSVPGSGANVLTF. CDR3 DNA sequence: TGTGCCAGCAGCGTTCCAGGCTCTGGGGCCAACGTCCTGACTTTC.

The CDR3 DNA reads as TGTGCCAGCCGTCCAGGGGGGTACAATCAGCCCCAGCATTTT. Amino acid sequence: CASRPGGYNQPQHF. V gene TRBV6-5 combines with J gene TRBJ1-5; 7 bases are a match to TRBD1. This CDR3 is 14 amino acids long. Per germline, CDR1 MNHEY and CDR2 SVGAGI. After removal of 8 bases from V and 3 bases from J, the junction contained 7 bases not matched to a gene.

This clonotype was seen repeatedly, ten times or more. The chain couples TRBV20-1 to TRBJ1-6, with D perhaps TRBD1 (5 bases). The CDR3 has 16 residues. V was cut by 0 bases and J by 5 bases, with 14 bases left in between. Germline lookup yields CDR1 DFQATT and CDR2 SNEGSKA (reference sequence). In DNA, the CDR3 is TGCAGTGCTAGAGATCCGGGTAGGGGAAATAATTCACCCCTCCACTTT. This translates into CSARDPGRGNNSPLHF.

This chain uses TRBV7-6 with TRBJ2-2, with D perhaps matching TRBD2 (5 bases). The CDR3 loop spans 14 amino acids. Looked up from germline, CDR1 is SGHVS and CDR2 is FNYEAQ. The V and J ends lost 2 bases and 7 bases respectively, with 11 bases between them. CDR3 residues: CASSLFWAGGELFF. In nucleotides, the CDR3 is TGTGCCAGCAGCTTATTCTGGGCGGGCGGGGAGCTGTTTTTT.